The source of this T cell receptor beta chain is a study of metastatic and nonmetastatic thyroid tumors. Study context: Thyroid patients, malignant and benign, had repertoires compared across blood and tumor or nodule tissue. Overall study results and limits: Reports indicated that malignant thyroid tumors showed significantly higher TCR beta diversity than benign nodules did, in blood and tumor.

No treatment had been given to any patient before thyroid surgery. The germline V gene encodes CDR1 MRHNA and CDR2 SNTAGT. V lost 2 bases to trimming and J lost 0 bases, with 9 bases between them. This CDR3 region has 15 residues. In the study's own analysis: Between-group CDR3 differences, defined by clinicopathological status, yielded a distant-metastasis classifier for papillary thyroid cancer. Through MiXCR, TCRdb re-clonotyped the PCR reads. None of the V and J calls come from the authors' own analysis; TCRdb made them. Of approximately 17,000 clones listed, approximately 30% are singletons. The table lists this clone with a few counts. Its specificity is not known.

This TCR came from a female donor with papillary thyroid cancer or a benign thyroid nodule (not recorded which). Some clones in this sample may be carry-over from other donors' samples. The gene calls are TRBV6-4 and TRBJ2-3; the D call may be TRBD1 or TRBD2 (6 bases each). Input material: tumor tissue. The CDR3 is CASSDQGGSTDTQYF. In DNA, the CDR3 is TGTGCCAGCAGTGACCAAGGGGGGAGCACAGATACGCAGTATTTT.